This TCR beta chain was sequenced in a study of T cells in women clearing cervical HPV infection. About the research overall: For cases, blood was sampled a median approximately 150 days after lesion detection, interquartile range about 90 to 200 days.

The trim removed 2 bases at V and 7 bases at J, leaving 12 bases unmatched. The CDR3 sequence is 16 residues long. The V gene's germline CDR1 is ENHRY and CDR2 SYGVKD. The table came from immunoSEQ multiplex PCR; TCRdb's copy has only in-frame clones and leaves some out. Across about 14,000 clones, the top ten clones capture 20% to 25% of the sample. Concerning this clone: The read comes to an end 3 residues before the CDR3 does, leaving the germline J gene to fill in the end.

Material for sequencing was blood buffy coat. The chain employs TRBV10-3 and TRBJ2-3, with 7 bases lining up with TRBD2. This clonotype originated in a woman aged 18 to 69 with a cervical HPV16 infection that either progressed to CIN3+ or cleared (not recorded which). The sequenced part of the CDR3 DNA is TGTGCCATCAGTGAGAGAGCCCCGGGGGAGGGGAATACG. Residues: CAISERAPGEGNT. The full CDR3 protein reads CAISERAPGEGNTQYF.